Included here is one T cell receptor (beta chain) sequence, with context. The data were taken from a study of shared clonotypes between healthy human individuals. Sequenced by immunoSEQ multiplex PCR; TCRdb stores in-frame clones only, minus some. The data hold fewer than 2.5 million clones, with approximately 93% observed a single time. There are 20 residues in the CDR3. V was pared by 4 bases and J by 0 bases, with 18 bases of the junction left unmatched. Germline V gene sequence: CDR1 SGHRS, CDR2 YFSETQ. Participating donors were healthy, HIV-negative adults free of recent acute infections or vaccinations. Into CD45RA+ naive and CD45RA-negative memory subsets, the CD4+ cells were split.

The receptor's source is a man aged 18 to 35 in good health. Some clones in this sample may be carry-over from other donors' samples. The chain uses TRBV5-1 and TRBJ1-4; 7 positions agree with TRBD1. Source material: naive CD4+ T cells from PBMCs. Subset reported: CD45RA+ positively selected. CDR3 loop: CASSALPGQTLAATNEKLFF. For the CDR3, the DNA is TGCGCCAGCAGCGCGCTCCCGGGACAGACTTTAGCAGCAACTAATGAAAAACTGTTTTTT.